This T cell receptor (beta chain) was captured in a study of cytomegalovirus exposure and HLA in healthy donors. Study-level findings and limits: Information on immune exposure was restricted to one variable (CMV serostatus). A few chains tied to CMV proved CMV antigen-specific in vitro. The likely origin of a cluster of highly shared sequence variants was a sequencing artifact. More than 15,000 TCR beta sequences were associated with HLA alleles at 0.05 false discovery rate in a later analysis.

Points on this clone: The antigen is not known.

This CDR3 has 14 residues. V lost 4 bases, J lost 0 bases, and 2 bases stayed unmatched. Germline CDR1 ENHRY, CDR2 SYGVKD. 60 Vbeta and 13 Jbeta primers were used in PCR. Here immunoSEQ multiplex PCR was the method, and the copy in TCRdb shows in-frame clones only, minus some. In the table there are roughly 180,000 clones, 75% to 85% of which are singletons. This sequence joins TRBV10-3 and TRBJ2-7; 8 bases line up with TRBD1. The sequence was collected from a female donor in good health and CMV-seronegative. Sequenced material: PBMCs. The CDR3 spells CAISGTGSSYEQYF. For the CDR3, the DNA is TGTGCCATCAGTGGGACAGGGAGCTCCTACGAGCAGTACTTC.